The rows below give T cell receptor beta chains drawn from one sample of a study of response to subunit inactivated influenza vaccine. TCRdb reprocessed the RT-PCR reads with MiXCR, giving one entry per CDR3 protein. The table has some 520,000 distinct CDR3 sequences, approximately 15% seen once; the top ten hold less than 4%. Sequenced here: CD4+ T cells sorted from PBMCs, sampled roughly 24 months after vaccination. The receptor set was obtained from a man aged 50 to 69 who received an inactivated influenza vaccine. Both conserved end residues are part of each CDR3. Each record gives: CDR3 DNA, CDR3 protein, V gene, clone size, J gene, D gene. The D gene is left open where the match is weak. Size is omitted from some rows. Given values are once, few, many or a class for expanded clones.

TGTGCCACCAGTGATTGGACTAGCGTTAACACCGGGGAGCTGTTTTTT | CATSDWTSVNTGELFF | TRBV24-1 | few | TRBJ2-2 | TRBD2
TGCAGTGCTAGAGGGGGCGGGAGGTCCGCGAACACCGGGGAGCTGTTTTTT | CSARGGGRSANTGELFF | TRBV20-1 | few | TRBJ2-2 | TRBD2
TGTGCCACCAGTGACACGGCGGGACAGGGTGGCCAAGAGACCCAGTACTTC | CATSDTAGQGGQETQYF | TRBV24-1 | . | TRBJ2-5 | TRBD1
TGTGCCAGCAGCCCAAGCGGGACAGGGAAGCAGTTCTTC | CASSPSGTGKQFF | TRBV28 | few | TRBJ2-1 | TRBD1
TGCAGCGTCCGACAGGGGGGAATCAATGAGCAGTTCTTC | CSVRQGGINEQFF | TRBV29-1 | many | TRBJ2-1 | TRBD1
TGCAGCGTTGAACAGGGTGGGAAAAAGCAGTACTTC | CSVEQGGKKQYF | TRBV29-1 | . | TRBJ2-7 | .
TGTGCCAGCAGTTTGCCTGGGGATAACACTGAAGCTTTCTTT | CASSLPGDNTEAFF | TRBV28 | . | TRBJ1-1 | .
TGTGCCAGCAGCTTCAACATGAACACTGAAGCTTTCTTT | CASSFNMNTEAFF | TRBV7-9 | . | TRBJ1-1 | .
TGTGCCAGCAGCTTGGACACGGAGTACGAGCAGTACTTC | CASSLDTEYEQYF | TRBV5-6 | . | TRBJ2-7 | .
TGCGCCAGCAGCTTCATCTCGGGACTAGCGGGGGGAAGAACAGATACGCAGTATTTT | CASSFISGLAGGRTDTQYF | TRBV5-1 | . | TRBJ2-3 | TRBD2
TGCGCCAGCAGCTTGGGGGTTGACACTGAAGCTTTCTTT | CASSLGVDTEAFF | TRBV5-1 | many | TRBJ1-1 | .
TGTGCCAGCAGCCCCCGGGCTGCGGACGGGTTTGAGACCCAGTACTTC | CASSPRAADGFETQYF | TRBV4-2 | . | TRBJ2-5 | .
TGTGCCAGCAGCCAAGAGAACCACAGGGTATTTTCGGGTAATGAGCAGTTCTTC | CASSQENHRVFSGNEQFF | TRBV3-1 | few | TRBJ2-1 | .
TGTGCCAGCAGGGGACAGAATAATTCACCCCTCCACTTT | CASRGQNNSPLHF | TRBV6-1 | . | TRBJ1-6 | TRBD1
TGTGCCAGCAGTCTCCGGCACTCTGGGGCCAACGTCCTGACTTTC | CASSLRHSGANVLTF | TRBV6-2/TRBV6-3 | . | TRBJ2-6 | .
TGTGCCAGCAGCCAAGAGGCGCTAGGACGTAGCGAGCAGTACTTC | CASSQEALGRSEQYF | TRBV3-1 | . | TRBJ2-7 | .
TGTGCCACCAGCCCAGGAGCGGGGGTGCTTAATTCACCCCTCCACTTT | CATSPGAGVLNSPLHF | TRBV15 | . | TRBJ1-6 | .
TGTGCCAGCAGCCAAGGCGGGAGGGAAGAGACCCAGTACTTC | CASSQGGREETQYF | TRBV3-1 | . | TRBJ2-5 | TRBD2
TGTGCCATCAGTGTGACCCCGACGGGAGGGTACGAGCAGTACTTC | CAISVTPTGGYEQYF | TRBV10-3 | . | TRBJ2-7 | TRBD2
TGTGCCAGCAGTTTCGGACTAAGGAGCACCGGGGAGCTGTTTTTT | CASSFGLRSTGELFF | TRBV12-3/TRBV12-4 | few | TRBJ2-2 | .
TGTGCCAGCAGTTTAACGGCTAGCGGGGTGAGCACAGATACGCAGTATTTT | CASSLTASGVSTDTQYF | TRBV12-3/TRBV12-4 | . | TRBJ2-3 | TRBD2
TGTGCCAGCAGCGCGGCTGGGACCGGCACAGATACGCAGTATTTT | CASSAAGTGTDTQYF | TRBV7-9 | . | TRBJ2-3 | .
TGTGCCAGCAGCGTATCCATCCAAGAGACCCAGTACTTC | CASSVSIQETQYF | TRBV9 | . | TRBJ2-5 | .
TGCAGCGCTGATTTGCAAGGGAGTAGGTTTTTT | CSADLQGSRFF | TRBV29-1 | many | TRBJ2-2 | .
TGTGCCAGCAGCTTGAACAGCCCCACAGATACGCAGTATTTT | CASSLNSPTDTQYF | TRBV7-2 | . | TRBJ2-3 | .
TGCGCCAGCAGCTTGTCGGTGGCCCCGGGACAATCAGATACGCAGTATTTT | CASSLSVAPGQSDTQYF | TRBV5-1 | few | TRBJ2-3 | .
TGTGCCAGCAGCGAGAGCTCTGGGGCCAACGTCCTGACTTTC | CASSESSGANVLTF | TRBV28 | many | TRBJ2-6 | .
TGCAGTGCTAGAGCTTCACTTTCCTTGGGTAGGCATACGCAGTATTTT | CSARASLSLGRHTQYF | TRBV20-1 | few | TRBJ2-3 | .
TGCGCCAGCAGCAAGGTTGGTCTAACCTTGACCGGGGAGCTGTTTTTT | CASSKVGLTLTGELFF | TRBV5-1 | . | TRBJ2-2 | .
TGTGCCAGCAGCTCCCAGGGTGGGACGCAGTATTTT | CASSSQGGTQYF | TRBV7-2 | few | TRBJ2-3 | .
TGCGCCAGCAGCCAAACAGGGGTCGGGGCCGGGGAGCTGTTTTTT | CASSQTGVGAGELFF | TRBV4-3 | many | TRBJ2-2 | TRBD1
TGCAGTGCTACCTACAGGGGTTGGGGGACTGAAGCTTTCTTT | CSATYRGWGTEAFF | TRBV20-1 | many | TRBJ1-1 | TRBD1
TGTGCCAGCAGAGGGGGGACGAACACCGGGGAGCTGTTTTTT | CASRGGTNTGELFF | TRBV6-1 | many | TRBJ2-2 | .
TGTGCCATCAGCACCGGGGTGGAGACCCAGTACTTC | CAISTGVETQYF | TRBV10-3 | . | TRBJ2-5 | .
TGTGCCAGCAGTTTGAAGGCCGGGCGGAAAGAGACCCAGTACTTC | CASSLKAGRKETQYF | TRBV27 | . | TRBJ2-5 | .
TGTGCCAGTAGTTTGGGACAGAAAACAGATACGCAGTATTTT | CASSLGQKTDTQYF | TRBV19 | . | TRBJ2-3 | TRBD1
TGTGCCGCCACCCCGGGAGGCTCTGGGGCCAACGTCCTGACTTTC | CAATPGGSGANVLTF | TRBV10-3 | few | TRBJ2-6 | TRBD2
TGCAGTGCTAGGGGAGGGGAAGGTTCAGTTCGCTACACCTTC | CSARGGEGSVRYTF | TRBV20-1 | few | TRBJ1-2 | .
TGCAGCGCTTCGGCCAGGGGGGATTATGGCTACACCTTC | CSASARGDYGYTF | TRBV29-1 | few | TRBJ1-2 | TRBD1
TGTGCCAGCAGCTTCCTTCCCGGGACAGAGAATTCACCCCTCCACTTT | CASSFLPGTENSPLHF | TRBV7-2 | few | TRBJ1-6 | TRBD1
TGCGCCAGCAGCCAAGATCAGGGCGGAGCGCAGTATTTT | CASSQDQGGAQYF | TRBV4-3 | . | TRBJ2-3 | .
TGCAGTGCTGATGAGGACAGGGTAGGCGAGCAGTACTTC | CSADEDRVGEQYF | TRBV20-1 | few | TRBJ2-7 | TRBD1
TGTGCCACCAGCAGAAGGGGCCTGGGGAAGCCCCAGCATTTT | CATSRRGLGKPQHF | TRBV15 | . | TRBJ1-5 | .
TGTGCCAGCAGCTACCCCCAGGGGAATTCACCCCTCCACTTT | CASSYPQGNSPLHF | TRBV28 | few | TRBJ1-6 | .
TGCGCCAGCAGCTTGGAAGCTAGCGGCAGGGCGTACGAGCAGTACTTC | CASSLEASGRAYEQYF | TRBV5-1 | many | TRBJ2-7 | TRBD2
TGTGCCAGCACCCCGGGACAGTCAATCTACGAGCAGTACTTC | CASTPGQSIYEQYF | TRBV6-2/TRBV6-3 | . | TRBJ2-7 | TRBD1
TGTGCCAGCAGCCTTCACAGAGGCAACACCGGGGAGCTGTTTTTT | CASSLHRGNTGELFF | TRBV2 | few | TRBJ2-2 | .